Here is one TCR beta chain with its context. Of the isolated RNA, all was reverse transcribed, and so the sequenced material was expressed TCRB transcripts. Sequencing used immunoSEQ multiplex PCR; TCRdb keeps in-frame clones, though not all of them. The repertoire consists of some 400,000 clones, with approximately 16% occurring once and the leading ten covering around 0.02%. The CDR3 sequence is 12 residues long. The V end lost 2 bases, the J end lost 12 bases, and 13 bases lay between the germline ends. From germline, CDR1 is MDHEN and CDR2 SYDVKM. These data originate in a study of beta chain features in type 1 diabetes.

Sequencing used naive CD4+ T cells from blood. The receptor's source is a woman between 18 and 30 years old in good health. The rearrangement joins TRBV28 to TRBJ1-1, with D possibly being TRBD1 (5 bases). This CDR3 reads CASSLGQGGTFF. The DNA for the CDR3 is TGTGCCAGCAGTTTAGGGCAGGGAGGAACTTTCTTT. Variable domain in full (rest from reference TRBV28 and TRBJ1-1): DVKVTQSSRYLVKRTGEKVFLECVQDMDHENMFWYRQDPGLGLRLIYFSYDVKMKEKGDIPEGYSVSREKKERFSLILESASTNQTSMYLCASSLGQGGTFFGQGTRLTVV.